The 9 T cell receptor beta chains in this list originate from one sample, sequenced in a study of cytomegalovirus exposure and HLA in healthy donors. PCR was performed using 60 Vbeta and 13 Jbeta primers. Method: immunoSEQ multiplex PCR; TCRdb's copy keeps in-frame clones and lacks some. The sample has fewer than 200,000 clones, 68% seen once. Specimen: PBMCs. These receptors came from a man aged 45-60 years in good health and CMV-seronegative.

This sequence joins TRBV4-3 and TRBJ1-1; D not certain. V lost 4 bases, J lost 4 bases, and 19 bases lay in between. Germline values: CDR1 LGHNA, CDR2 YSLEER. This CDR3 has 16 residues. CDR3 in DNA: TGCGCCAGCAGCCCCCGTTGGGGAGGGAGGGCCACTGAAGCTTTCTTT. It codes for CASSPRWGGRATEAFF.

This chain uses TRBV4-2 with TRBJ2-3; 12 bases match TRBD2. The CDR3 runs to 16 residues. J gave up 4 bases and V 4 bases, and 6 bases lay outside the gene matches. CDR1 is LGHNA and CDR2 is YNFKEQ in the germline V gene. The CDR3 DNA is TGTGCCAGCAGCCTTTCTAGCGGGGGGGCCTCAGATACGCAGTATTTT. This encodes CASSLSSGGASDTQYF.

The rearrangement links TRBV7-8 to TRBJ1-6; possible D gene TRBD1, 6 bases. Trimming removed 7 bases from V and 7 bases from J, with 14 bases in between. There are 14 residues in the CDR3. Germline V gene data show CDR1 as SGHVS and CDR2 as FQNEAQ. In DNA, the CDR3 is TGTGCCAGCACAGACCAGGGGACGAATTCACCCCTCCACTTT. The encoded protein is CASTDQGTNSPLHF.

The rearrangement links TRBV4-3 to TRBJ2-3, with TRBD2 identical over 7 bases. With 5 bases clipped from V and 2 bases from J, the junction kept 7 bases outside the gene matches. Germline V gene lookup returns CDR1 LGHNA and CDR2 YSLEER. CDR3 length: 15 amino acids. CDR3: CASSSRDYNTDTQYF. The CDR3 nucleotides read TGCGCCAGCAGCTCCCGGGACTACAACACAGATACGCAGTATTTT.

The rearrangement links TRBV19 to TRBJ1-1; TRBD1 might be the D (6 bases). The V and J ends lost 7 bases and 1 base respectively, with 19 bases between them. The germline gives CDR1 LNHDA, CDR2 SQIVND (reference sequence). This CDR3 is 16 amino acids long. The CDR3 region is CASTQTGLSGNTEAFF. As DNA, the CDR3 is TGTGCCAGTACCCAGACAGGACTCTCTGGGAACACTGAAGCTTTCTTT.

V gene TRBV28 combines with J gene TRBJ2-3, with 9 bases lining up with TRBD2. Germline CDR1 and CDR2: MDHEN and SYDVKM. The CDR3 length is 16 residues. Trimming removed 0 bases from V and 4 bases from J; junction bases left unmatched: 5. In nucleotides, the CDR3 is TGTGCCAGCAGTTTATGGGGCGGGGGGGCATCAGATACGCAGTATTTT. As protein: CASSLWGGGASDTQYF.

The chain recombines TRBV19 with TRBJ1-4; 8 positions agree with TRBD1. The CDR3 runs to 15 residues. The junction had 10 bases not matched to a gene; V was cut back by 3 bases and J by 10 bases. CDR1 and CDR2 (germline): LNHDA, SQIVND (reference sequence). The CDR3, as DNA: TGTGCCAGTAGTATTCCCGGGACAGGCAAGGGAAAACTGTTTTTT. Translated, it gives CASSIPGTGKGKLFF.

This rearrangement joins TRBV6-1 to TRBJ1-6; D is perhaps TRBD1 (6 bases). Germline V gene data show CDR1 as MNHNS and CDR2 as SASEGT. The V end was cut by 0 bases, the J end by 6 bases, with 9 bases between. The CDR3 covers 15 residues. The CDR3 region has the DNA TGTGCCAGCAGTGAAGCCGGCAGGGGTAATTCACCCCTCCACTTT. Its protein product is CASSEAGRGNSPLHF.

The chain uses TRBV6-5 and TRBJ1-1, with D possibly being TRBD1 (6 bases). Germline lookup yields CDR1 MNHEY and CDR2 SVGAGI. Trimming left V 8 bases short and J 0 bases short, with 13 bases between. The CDR3 consists of 14 residues. DNA of the CDR3: TGTGCCAGCGGGGGCCGGCAGATGAACACTGAAGCTTTCTTT. Translated, it gives CASGGRQMNTEAFF.